One and the same sample provided the 17 T cell receptor beta chains below, sequenced in a study of spatial heterogeneity in lung cancer. Study outcomes and limitations: Mutation tallies in tumors tracked expanded intratumoral alpha and beta TCR counts.

Each CDR3 protein is one row after TCRdb ran MiXCR on the 5' RACE reads. The profile shows over 6,000 distinct CDR3 sequences, roughly 15% of them singletons. Time point indicated: sample taken at primary tumor resection. Their antigen targets remain unknown. Sequencing used lung tumor tissue, obtained at surgery. The source of these receptors is a male donor with early-stage non-small cell lung cancer.

This clonotype was seen many times. V usage is TRBV4-1 and J usage is TRBJ2-2, with no clear D. Trimming removed 5 bases at V and 6 bases at J, with 13 bases between. CDR3 length equals 14 residues. Germline V gene data show CDR1 as MGHRA and CDR2 as YSYEKL. The CDR3 region is CASSEGAWAGELFF. DNA of the CDR3: TGCGCCAGCAGCGAAGGAGCCTGGGCCGGGGAGCTGTTTTTT.

This clonotype is medium-sized (0.01 to 0.1%). The chain joins TRBV27 to TRBJ2-7; TRBD1 might be the D (6 bases). The CDR3 spans 13 residues. Germline values: CDR1 MNHEY, CDR2 SMNVEV (reference sequence). Trimming took 2 bases from V and 5 from J, leaving 10 bases between them. The CDR3 sequence: CASSLEYRDEQYF. The DNA of the CDR3 is TGTGCCAGCAGTTTAGAGTACAGGGACGAGCAGTACTTC.

This clonotype counts as medium-sized. V usage is TRBV20-1 and J usage is TRBJ1-2; TRBD1 is a possible D gene (6 bases). Germline V gene sequence: CDR1 DFQATT, CDR2 SNEGSKA (reference sequence). V shed 2 bases and J shed 0 bases, with 10 bases lying between them. CDR3 length equals 14 residues. CDR3 DNA sequence: TGCAGTGCTAGAACCGGGACATCTAACTATGGCTACACCTTC. Translated: CSARTGTSNYGYTF.

Ten or more counts support this clonotype. The chain combines TRBV5-5 with TRBJ1-5, with a tentative D call TRBD1 (6 bases). V lost 5 bases and J 7 bases, leaving 16 bases between the germline ends. The CDR3 has 14 amino acids. Germline CDR1 is SGHKS and CDR2 is YYEKEE (reference sequence). The CDR3 DNA sequence: TGTGCCAGCAGTCTAGCAGGGGCATTGCAGCCCCAGCATTTT. It encodes CASSLAGALQPQHF. Filled out from reference TRBV5-5 and TRBJ1-5, the complete variable domain reads DAGVTQSPTHLIKTRGQQVTLRCSPISGHKSVSWYQQVLGQGPQFIFQYYEKEERGRGNFPDRFSARQFPNYSSELNVNALLLGDSALYLCASSLAGALQPQHFGDGTRLSIL.

Many counts were recorded for this clonotype. The chain joins TRBV24-1 to TRBJ2-2; 7 nucleotides line up with TRBD2. The CDR3 totals 15 residues. The V and J ends lost 5 bases and 4 bases, in that order; junction bases with no gene match: 6. The germline gives CDR1 KGHDR, CDR2 SFDVKD. The CDR3 nucleotides are TGTGCCACCAGTGTTCCGGGAGGAGGCACCGGGGAGCTGTTTTTT. Translating it yields CATSVPGGGTGELFF.

This clonotype is labeled as medium-sized. The rearrangement joins TRBV20-1 to TRBJ1-1; TRBD1 is a possible D gene (6 bases). CDR3 length equals 13 residues. The germline CDR1 and CDR2 sequences are DFQATT and SNEGSKA (reference sequence). The V and J ends lost 5 bases and 5 bases respectively, with 15 bases between them. This CDR3 reads CSACRQGRTEAFF. The CDR3, as DNA: TGCAGTGCTTGTCGCCAGGGGCGGACTGAAGCTTTCTTT.

By sample fraction, this clonotype is medium-sized. The chain links TRBV3-1 to TRBJ2-7; 8 nucleotides align to TRBD2. The V gene end was trimmed by 2 bases and the J gene end by 9 bases; junction bases not matched to a gene: 12. The length of the CDR3 is 15 residues. Per germline, CDR1 LGHDT and CDR2 YNNKEL (reference sequence). CDR3: CASSQPSGLREGQYF. Written as DNA, the CDR3 is TGTGCCAGCAGCCAACCTAGCGGGCTCCGTGAGGGGCAGTACTTC.

This clonotype has a handful of counts. The CDR3 DNA sequence: TGTGCCAGCAGCTACGACCCCGGATACTACGAGCAGTACTTC. Its translation: CASSYDPGYYEQYF. The V call is TRBV11-1, the J call TRBJ2-7, with no clear D. Trimming took off 4 bases at V and 3 bases at J, with 13 bases between the two ends. This CDR3 is 14 amino acids long. Germline lookup yields CDR1 SGHAT and CDR2 FQDESV (reference sequence).

This clonotype was seen at least ten times. The chain joins TRBV10-3 to TRBJ1-1, with D unclear. From germline, CDR1 is ENHRY and CDR2 SYGVKD. CDR3 size: 11 residues. V lost 7 bases and J 1 base, leaving 4 bases between the germline ends. The CDR3 coding sequence is TGTGCCATCAAGGCGAACACTGAAGCTTTCTTT. This encodes CAIKANTEAFF.

In its sample, this clonotype ranks as medium-sized. The chain uses TRBV27 and TRBJ2-3; D not certain. CDR3 length: 13 residues. V dropped 3 bases and J dropped 12 bases, with 16 bases sitting between them. Germline values: CDR1 MNHEY, CDR2 SMNVEV (reference sequence). The CDR3: CASSFSPLYTQYF. The DNA of the CDR3 is TGTGCCAGCAGTTTTTCGCCTCTCTACACCCAGTATTTT.

V and J are TRBV3-1 and TRBJ1-3; possible D gene TRBD1, 5 bases. Germline V lookup: CDR1 LGHDT, CDR2 YNNKEL (reference sequence). CDR3 length: 16 amino acids. V lost 5 bases and J lost 2, with 16 bases in between. CDR3 coding DNA: TGTGCCAGCAGCAAAGCCGGGACGAGGGCTGGAAACACCATATATTTT. Translated: CASSKAGTRAGNTIYF.

This clonotype is medium-sized by share. The chain employs TRBV4-1 and TRBJ2-1; 7 positions agree with TRBD1. V lost 5 bases to trimming and J lost 0 bases; unmatched junction nucleotides: 4. CDR3 length: 15 amino acids. Germline values: CDR1 MGHRA, CDR2 YSYEKL. This CDR3 reads CASSVTGSSYNEQFF. CDR3 in DNA: TGCGCCAGCAGCGTGACAGGGAGCTCCTACAATGAGCAGTTCTTC.

By share, this clonotype ranks as medium-sized. This rearrangement joins TRBV9 to TRBJ2-2, with a tentative D call TRBD1 (5 bases). The CDR3 covers 14 residues. V lost 1 base and J lost 1, with 5 bases in between. In germline, CDR1 is SGDLS, CDR2 YYNGEE. The CDR3 DNA reads as TGTGCCAGCAGCGTAACAGGGAACACCGGGGAGCTGTTTTTT. As protein: CASSVTGNTGELFF.

This clonotype was seen at least ten times. The chain recombines TRBV24-1 with TRBJ2-3; 11 bases are a match to TRBD2. The CDR3 spans 17 residues. J was trimmed by 4 bases and V by 2 bases; bases with no gene match: 7. Germline lookup yields CDR1 KGHDR and CDR2 SFDVKD. CDR3 DNA: TGTGCCACCAGTGATTATGGGACTAGCGGAGGTGCAGATACGCAGTATTTT. This sequence encodes CATSDYGTSGGADTQYF.

This clonotype was counted many times. This chain links TRBV10-1 with TRBJ2-3; TRBD1 agrees at 8 bases. Germline V gene sequence: CDR1 WNHNN, CDR2 SYGVQD (reference sequence). V shed 6 bases, J shed 2 bases, and the junction held 4 bases outside the gene matches. CDR3 length: 14 amino acids. As DNA, the CDR3 is TGCGCCAGCAGCGGGGACAGGCCCACAGATACGCAGTATTTT. Translating it yields CASSGDRPTDTQYF.

Many counts were recorded for this clonotype. The gene calls are TRBV20-1 and TRBJ2-1, with 12 bases lining up with TRBD2. Germline CDR1 is DFQATT and CDR2 is SNEGSKA (reference sequence). CDR3 size: 13 residues. V shed 3 bases, J shed 10 bases, and the junction held 4 bases outside the gene matches. In DNA, the CDR3 is TGCAGTGCTAGTCGACTAGCGGGAGCAGAGCAGTTCTTC. Its translation: CSASRLAGAEQFF.

This clonotype occurred many times. The gene calls are TRBV3-1 and TRBJ1-1; the match to TRBD1 covers 7 bases. The CDR3 is 14 amino acids. The V segment lost 5 bases and the J segment 0 bases; nucleotides outside the gene matches: 3. Germline CDR1 reads LGHDT; CDR2 reads YNNKEL (reference sequence). This chain's CDR3 is CASSSGTVNTEAFF. The CDR3 DNA follows: TGTGCCAGCAGCAGCGGGACAGTGAACACTGAAGCTTTCTTT.